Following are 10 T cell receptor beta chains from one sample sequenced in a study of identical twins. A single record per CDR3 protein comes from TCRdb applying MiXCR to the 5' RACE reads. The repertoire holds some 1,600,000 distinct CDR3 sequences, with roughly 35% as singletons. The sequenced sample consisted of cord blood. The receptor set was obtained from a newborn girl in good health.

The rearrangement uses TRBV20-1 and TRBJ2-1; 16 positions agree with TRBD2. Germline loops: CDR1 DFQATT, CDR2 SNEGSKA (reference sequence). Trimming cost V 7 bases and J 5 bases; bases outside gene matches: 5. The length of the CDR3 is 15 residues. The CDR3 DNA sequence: TGCAGTGACGGGACTAGCGGGAGGGGCCACAATGAGCAGTTCTTC. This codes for CSDGTSGRGHNEQFF.

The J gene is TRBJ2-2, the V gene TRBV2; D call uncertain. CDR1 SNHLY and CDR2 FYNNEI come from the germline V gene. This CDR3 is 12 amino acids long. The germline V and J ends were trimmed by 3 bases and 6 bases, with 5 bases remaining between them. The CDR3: CASSDGAGELFF. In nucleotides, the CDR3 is TGTGCCAGCAGTGACGGCGCCGGGGAGCTGTTTTTT.

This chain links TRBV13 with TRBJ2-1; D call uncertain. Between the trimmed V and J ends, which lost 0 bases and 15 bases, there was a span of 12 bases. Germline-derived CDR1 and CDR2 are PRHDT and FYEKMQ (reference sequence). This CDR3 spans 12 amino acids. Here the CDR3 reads CASSLGQFSTFF. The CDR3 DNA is TGTGCCAGCAGCTTAGGACAGTTCAGTACGTTCTTC.

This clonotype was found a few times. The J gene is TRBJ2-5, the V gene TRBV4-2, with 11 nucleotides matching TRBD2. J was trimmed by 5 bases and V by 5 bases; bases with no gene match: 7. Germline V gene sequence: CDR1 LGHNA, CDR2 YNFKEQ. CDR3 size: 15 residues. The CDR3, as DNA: TGTGCCAGCAGCGGTCGACTAGCGGGAAGGGAGACCCAGTACTTC. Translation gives CASSGRLAGRETQYF.

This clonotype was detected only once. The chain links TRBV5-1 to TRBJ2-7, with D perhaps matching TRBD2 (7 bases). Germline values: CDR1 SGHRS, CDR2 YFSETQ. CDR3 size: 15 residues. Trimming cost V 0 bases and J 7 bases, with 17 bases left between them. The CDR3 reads CASSLARGLYNEQYF. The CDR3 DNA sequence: TGCGCCAGCAGCTTGGCGCGGGGGCTTTACAATGAGCAGTACTTC.

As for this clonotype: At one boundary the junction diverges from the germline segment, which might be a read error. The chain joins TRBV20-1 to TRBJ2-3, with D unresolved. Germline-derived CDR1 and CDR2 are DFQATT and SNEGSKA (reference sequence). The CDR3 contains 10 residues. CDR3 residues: CSAATDAQYF. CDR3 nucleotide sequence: TGCAGTGCCGCTACAGATGCGCAGTATTTT.

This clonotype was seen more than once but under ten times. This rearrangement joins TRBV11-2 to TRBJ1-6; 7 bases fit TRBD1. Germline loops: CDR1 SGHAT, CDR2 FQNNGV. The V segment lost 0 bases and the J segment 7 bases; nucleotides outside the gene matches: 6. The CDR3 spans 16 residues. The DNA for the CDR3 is TGTGCCAGCAGCTTAGATTTCAGACAGGGAAATTCACCCCTCCACTTT. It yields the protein CASSLDFRQGNSPLHF.

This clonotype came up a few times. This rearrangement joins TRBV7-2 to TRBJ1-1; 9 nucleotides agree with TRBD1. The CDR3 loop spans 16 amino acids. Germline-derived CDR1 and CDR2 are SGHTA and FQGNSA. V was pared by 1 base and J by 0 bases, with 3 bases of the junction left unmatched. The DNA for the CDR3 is TGTGCCAGCAGCTTAGGGGACAGGGTTTTGAACACTGAAGCTTTCTTT. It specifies CASSLGDRVLNTEAFF.

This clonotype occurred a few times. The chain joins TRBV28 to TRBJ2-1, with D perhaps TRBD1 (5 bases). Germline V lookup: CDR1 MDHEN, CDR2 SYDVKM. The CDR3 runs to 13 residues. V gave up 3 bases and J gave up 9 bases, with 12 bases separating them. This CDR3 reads CASSLQGWGEQFF. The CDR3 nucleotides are TGTGCCAGCAGTTTGCAGGGTTGGGGTGAGCAGTTCTTC.

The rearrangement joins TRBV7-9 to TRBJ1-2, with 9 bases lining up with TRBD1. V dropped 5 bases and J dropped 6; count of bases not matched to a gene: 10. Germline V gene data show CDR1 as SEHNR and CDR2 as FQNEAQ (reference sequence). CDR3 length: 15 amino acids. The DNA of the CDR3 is TGTGCCAGCAGCCCCTGGGACAGGGAGAACCATGGCTACACCTTC. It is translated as CASSPWDRENHGYTF. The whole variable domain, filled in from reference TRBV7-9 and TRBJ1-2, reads DTGVSQNPRHKITKRGQNVTFRCDPISEHNRLYWYRQTLGQGPEFLTYFQNEAQLEKSRLLSDRFSAERPKGSFSTLEIQRTEQGDSAMYLCASSPWDRENHGYTFGSGTRLTVV.